This TCR beta chain was captured by sequencing in a study of T cells in Graves' hyperthyroidism and ophthalmopathy. This clonotype was found a few times. Uncontrolled infection, other autoimmune disease, pregnancy and lactation each barred patients from inclusion. RNA transcripts were the template for amplifying TCR beta CDR3 regions. HTBI primers were the set used in a first-round RT-PCR of the TCR CDR3. Each CDR3 protein is one row after TCRdb ran MiXCR on the multiplex PCR reads. The table has 450,000 to 600,000 distinct CDR3 sequences, 12% to 15% seen once. From germline, CDR1 is MNHEY and CDR2 SVGEGT. Trimming took 5 bases from V and 0 from J, leaving 14 bases between them. The CDR3 is made up of 16 amino acids.

The TCR was taken from a middle-aged woman with Graves' hyperthyroidism. Sequencing used blood. J is TRBJ2-4 and V is TRBV6-2 or TRBV6-3; D could derive from TRBD1 or TRBD2 (5 bases each). The CDR3 here is CASSRQGERAKNIQYF. The CDR3 nucleotides read TGTGCCAGCAGTAGGCAAGGGGAGAGAGCCAAAAACATTCAGTACTTC.